The next 20 T cell receptor beta chains were all read from a single sample in a study of shared clonotypes between healthy human individuals. TCRdb's table, derived via immunoSEQ multiplex PCR, lists solely in-frame clones and lacks some. The repertoire holds some 450,000 clones, with over 60% as singletons. The sample comprised PBMCs. The receptors originated from a woman between 40 and 50 years old in good health. Some clones in this sample may be carry-over from other donors' samples.

The chain couples TRBV30 to TRBJ1-2, with D possibly matching TRBD1 (5 bases). Germline CDR1 reads GTSNPN; CDR2 reads SVGIG (reference sequence). With 2 bases removed from V and 8 bases from J, the gap between germline ends came to 18 bases. The CDR3 runs to 14 residues. As DNA, the CDR3 is TGTGCCTGGAGTACTGGGGCAGAGGTGGAGGGCTACACCTTC. It translates to CAWSTGAEVEGYTF.

The chain uses TRBV6-1 and TRBJ1-5, with D maybe TRBD1 (6 bases). The V and J ends lost 6 bases and 5 bases respectively, with 17 bases between them. This CDR3 is 15 amino acids long. Germline assignment: CDR1 MNHNS and CDR2 SASEGT. The CDR3 loop is CASRQQGVFHQPQHF. CDR3 DNA: TGTGCCAGCAGACAACAGGGAGTGTTTCATCAGCCCCAGCATTTT.

This clone was detected once. This chain connects TRBV18 to TRBJ2-1, with TRBD1 as a possible D gene (6 bases). CDR3 length equals 13 residues. Germline CDR1 is KGHSH and CDR2 is LQKENI. V was cut by 6 bases and J by 5 bases, with 11 bases left in between. The CDR3 DNA reads as TGTGCCAGCTCCGAAACAGGGAACAATGAGCAGTTCTTC. Translated: CASSETGNNEQFF. Based on the CDR3 plus reference TRBV18 and TRBJ2-1, the full variable domain is NAGVMQNPRHLVRRRGQEARLRCSPMKGHSHVYWYRQLPEEGLKFMVYLQKENIIDESGMPKERFSAEFPKEGPSILRIQQVVRGDSAAYFCASSETGNNEQFFGPGTRLTVL.

The rearrangement joins TRBV29-1 to TRBJ1-2; 9 bases align to TRBD1. Germline V gene sequence: CDR1 SQVTM, CDR2 ANQGSEA. The CDR3 contains 17 residues. V shed 4 bases and J 8 bases; nucleotides not matched to a gene: 20. Here the CDR3 DNA reads TGCAGCGTTGGGCAGGGACAGGGTTCGTTGGGATTCGCAGGCTACACCTTC. Protein: CSVGQGQGSLGFAGYTF.

The chain has TRBV28 and TRBJ2-7; TRBD2 aligns across 11 bases. Per the germline V gene, CDR1 is MDHEN and CDR2 is SYDVKM. The CDR3 is 14 amino acids. V shed 10 bases and J 6 bases; nucleotides not matched to a gene: 11. The CDR3 bases are TGTGCCACCCACCTAGCGGGAGGATGGGGCGAGCAGTACTTC. This gives the protein CATHLAGGWGEQYF.

In DNA, the CDR3 is TGTGCCAGCTCATCGCAGGGTAACACTGAAGCTTTCTTT. Its translation: CASSSQGNTEAFF. The rearrangement uses TRBV18 and TRBJ1-1; TRBD1 might be the D (5 bases). V was clipped by 5 bases and J by 2 bases, with 9 bases between them. This CDR3 contains 13 residues. Germline values: CDR1 KGHSH, CDR2 LQKENI.

CDR3 coding DNA: TGTGCTCAGGGAGCCTACGAGCAGTACTTC. As protein: CAQGAYEQYF. The rearrangement links TRBV30 to TRBJ2-5; either TRBD1 or TRBD2 may fit D (5 bases each). Gene TRBJ2-7 matches the end of the DNA better, so the J call may be wrong. Germline CDR1 reads GTSNPN; CDR2 reads SVGIG (reference sequence). This CDR3 region has 10 residues.

This chain uses TRBV4-3 with TRBJ2-1; no definite D call. The germline V and J ends were trimmed by 0 bases and 9 bases, with 9 bases remaining between them. CDR3 length: 13 residues. CDR1 LGHNA and CDR2 YSLEER come from the germline V gene. The DNA of the CDR3 is TGCGCCAGCAGCCAAGATTTGCGCGGTGAGCAGTTCTTC. Translated, it gives CASSQDLRGEQFF.

V gene TRBV7-2 combines with J gene TRBJ2-1, with D perhaps matching TRBD1 (5 bases). The germline V gene has CDR1 SGHTA and CDR2 FQGNSA. CDR3 size: 16 residues. Trimming removed 0 bases at V and 0 bases at J, with 9 bases between. The CDR3 region has the DNA TGTGCCAGCAGCTTAGCTGGGGCAAGCTCCTACAATGAGCAGTTCTTC. This codes for CASSLAGASSYNEQFF.

This chain uses TRBV5-1 with TRBJ2-2; TRBD1 might be the D (6 bases). CDR1 SGHRS and CDR2 YFSETQ come from the germline V gene. This CDR3 has 16 amino acids. Trimming pared 4 bases from V and 4 bases from J, leaving 17 bases between. The CDR3 sequence: CASSHSGTPFTGELFF. In DNA form, the CDR3 reads TGCGCCAGCAGCCATTCCGGGACACCTTTCACCGGGGAGCTGTTTTTT.

Details on this clone: A far bigger clonotype differs at one base, so this is likely a read error. The chain links TRBV30 to TRBJ2-3, with a weak D call TRBD1 (5 bases). Trimming removed 0 bases at V and 4 bases at J, with 11 bases between. Germline lookup yields CDR1 GTSNPN and CDR2 SVGIG (reference sequence). This CDR3 spans 14 amino acids. The CDR3 DNA is TGTGCCTGGAGTGTAGGGGCAGAAGCAGATACGCAGTATTTT. Protein product: CAWSVGAEADTQYF.

Details on this clone: A far larger clone is just one base off, so this is likely a read error. V is TRBV30 and J is TRBJ1-1; 9 nucleotides line up with TRBD1. CDR1 is GTSNPN, CDR2 SVGIG, per germline (reference sequence). The CDR3 runs to 13 residues. CDR3 sequence: CAWAGQGFTEASF. The CDR3 DNA follows: TGTGCCTGGGCGGGACAGGGTTTTACTGAAGCTTCCTTT.

This chain joins TRBV5-5 and TRBJ2-2; the match to TRBD1 covers 7 bases. CDR3 length: 14 amino acids. V gave up 0 bases and J gave up 6 bases; unmatched junction bases: 2. The germline CDR1 and CDR2 sequences are SGHKS and YYEKEE (reference sequence). This chain's CDR3 is CASSLGQGAGELFF. The CDR3 coding sequence is TGTGCCAGCAGCTTGGGACAGGGCGCCGGGGAGCTGTTTTTT.

V gene TRBV19 combines with J gene TRBJ2-7; D is undetermined. This CDR3 is built from 13 residues. V lost 3 bases and J 2 bases, leaving 8 bases between the germline ends. The germline gives CDR1 LNHDA, CDR2 SQIVND (reference sequence). The CDR3 loop reads CASSIGVTYEQYF. The CDR3 DNA reads TGTGCCAGTAGTATTGGGGTAACCTACGAGCAGTACTTC. Based on the CDR3 plus reference TRBV19 and TRBJ2-7, the full variable domain is DGGITQSPKYLFRKEGQNVTLSCEQNLNHDAMYWYRQDPGQGLRLIYYSQIVNDFQKGDIAEGYSVSREKKESFPLTVTSAQKNPTAFYLCASSIGVTYEQYFGPGTRLTVT.

J is TRBJ2-3 and V is TRBV5-4, with 7 bases identical to TRBD2. From germline, CDR1 is SGHNT and CDR2 YYREEE (reference sequence). CDR3 length equals 16 residues. Germline trimming cut 4 bases from V and 2 bases from J; bases unmatched to any gene: 10. CDR3 sequence: CASSQQAGDYTDTQYF. The CDR3 DNA sequence: TGTGCCAGCAGCCAGCAGGCCGGGGACTACACAGATACGCAGTATTTT.

This clone was counted between two and nine times. V is TRBV5-6 and J is TRBJ2-6, with a tentative D call TRBD1 (6 bases). There are 18 residues in the CDR3. The V gene's germline CDR1 is SGHDT and CDR2 YYEEEE. V was clipped by 4 bases and J by 1 base, with 18 bases between them. The CDR3 coding sequence is TGTGCCAGCAGCCTGGGGACATATTCGTTATCTGGGGCCAACGTCCTGACTTTC. Its protein product is CASSLGTYSLSGANVLTF.

The chain combines TRBV6-5 with TRBJ2-7, with D perhaps given as TRBD1 or TRBD2 (5 bases each). The CDR3 is 12 amino acids. Germline-derived CDR1 and CDR2 are MNHEY and SVGAGI. V dropped 4 bases and J dropped 5 bases, with 9 bases sitting between them. The CDR3 DNA sequence: TGTGCCAGCAGTTCCCTGGGGGACGAGCAGTACTTC. The encoded protein is CASSSLGDEQYF.

The rearrangement joins TRBV28 to TRBJ1-1; D gene ambiguous. The CDR3 runs to 11 residues. The V end lost 7 bases, the J end lost 7 bases, and 10 bases lay between the germline ends. Germline lookup yields CDR1 MDHEN and CDR2 SYDVKM. The CDR3 region is CASKQSYEAFF. The DNA of the CDR3 is TGTGCCAGCAAGCAGTCATATGAAGCTTTCTTT.

This chain connects TRBV7-3 to TRBJ1-5; no reliable D call. The CDR3 is 13 amino acids. Per germline, CDR1 SGHTA and CDR2 FQGTGA. Trimming cost V 5 bases and J 7 bases, with 12 bases left between them. CDR3 nucleotide sequence: TGTGCCAGCAGCCCAAGCGACAACCAGCCCCAGCATTTT. Translating it yields CASSPSDNQPQHF.

The genes are TRBV5-6 and TRBJ2-3; D perhaps matches TRBD2 (6 bases). Germline assignment: CDR1 SGHDT and CDR2 YYEEEE. The CDR3 extends over 13 amino acids. V lost 2 bases and J 5 bases, leaving 9 bases between the germline ends. This CDR3 reads CASSFGGEDTQYF. DNA of the CDR3: TGTGCCAGCAGCTTCGGAGGGGAAGATACGCAGTATTTT.